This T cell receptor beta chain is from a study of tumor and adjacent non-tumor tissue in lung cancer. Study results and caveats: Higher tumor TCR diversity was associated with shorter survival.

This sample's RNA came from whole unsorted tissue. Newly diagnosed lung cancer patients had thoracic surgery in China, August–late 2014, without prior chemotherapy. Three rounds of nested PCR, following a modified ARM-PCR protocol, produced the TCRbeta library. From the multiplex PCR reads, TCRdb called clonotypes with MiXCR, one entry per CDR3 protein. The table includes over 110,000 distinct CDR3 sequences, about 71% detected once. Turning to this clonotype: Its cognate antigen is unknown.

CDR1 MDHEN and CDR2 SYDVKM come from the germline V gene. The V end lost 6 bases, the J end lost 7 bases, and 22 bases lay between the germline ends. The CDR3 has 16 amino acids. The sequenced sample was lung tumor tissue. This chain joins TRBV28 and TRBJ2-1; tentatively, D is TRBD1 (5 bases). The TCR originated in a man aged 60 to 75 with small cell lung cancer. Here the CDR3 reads CASRPSRANAGNEQFF. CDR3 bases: TGTGCCAGCAGACCGAGCAGGGCCAACGCAGGGAATGAGCAGTTCTTC.